One sample yielded the 21 T cell receptor beta chains listed below, sequenced in a study of shared clonotypes between healthy human individuals. The data were produced by immunoSEQ multiplex PCR, yet TCRdb's version contains in-frame clones alone and is incomplete. This sample has some 2 million clones, with about 95% found just once. Positive CCR7 selection of CD45RO-negative cells yielded the naive CD8 cells, and terminally differentiated effector memory CD45RA+ cells were excluded. Sequenced sample: naive CD8+ T cells sorted from blood. All receptors derive from a man between 18 and 35 years old in good health.

The genes are TRBV5-8 and TRBJ2-1, with TRBD2 matching over 8 bases. The CDR3 is 14 residues long. Germline V CDR1 and CDR2: SGHTS, YDEGEE. Trimming at V came to 0 bases and at J to 8 bases, leaving 4 bases not matched to a gene. CDR3 amino acids: CASSLVGAGDEQFF. The DNA for the CDR3 is TGTGCCAGCAGCTTGGTAGGAGCGGGGGATGAGCAGTTCTTC.

J is TRBJ2-7 and V is TRBV5-6; no clear D gene. This CDR3 contains 14 residues. Germline V gene lookup returns CDR1 SGHDT and CDR2 YYEEEE. V was clipped by 4 bases and J by 5 bases, with 16 bases between them. The CDR3 DNA follows: TGTGCCAGCAGCCCCCAGGATACCCCCGACGAGCAGTACTTC. Its translation is CASSPQDTPDEQYF.

This sequence joins TRBV9 and TRBJ1-2; tentatively, D is TRBD1 (5 bases). V dropped 2 bases and J dropped 7 bases, with 15 bases sitting between them. In germline, CDR1 is SGDLS, CDR2 YYNGEE. The CDR3 runs 14 residues. CDR3 coding DNA: TGTGCCAGCAGCGTTAAAGGGGAAACGAGTGGCTACACCTTC. Amino acids: CASSVKGETSGYTF.

The chain is built from TRBV9 and TRBJ2-1, with 8 positions matching TRBD2. V shed 2 bases, J shed 8 bases, and the junction held 9 bases outside the gene matches. The V gene's germline CDR1 is SGDLS and CDR2 YYNGEE. This CDR3 region has 15 residues. In nucleotides, the CDR3 is TGTGCCAGCAGCGTTAGCGGGATCGGAGGTGATGAGCAGTTCTTC. This encodes CASSVSGIGGDEQFF.

Turning to this clone: Within the sample, other DNA sequences also encode this same CDR3. The chain carries TRBV4-3 and TRBJ2-1, with a possible D match to TRBD2 (6 bases). CDR3 length: 15 residues. The germline V and J ends were trimmed by 1 base and 4 bases, with 11 bases remaining between them. Germline lookup yields CDR1 LGHNA and CDR2 YSLEER. In DNA, the CDR3 is TGCGCCAGCAGCCAAGCGGCGGGACCTTACAATGAGCAGTTCTTC. This encodes CASSQAAGPYNEQFF.

This rearrangement joins TRBV10-3 to TRBJ1-2; 7 nucleotides line up with TRBD1. V gave up 3 bases and J gave up 7 bases; unmatched junction bases: 20. CDR1 is ENHRY and CDR2 is SYGVKD in the germline V gene. The CDR3 loop spans 18 amino acids. DNA of the CDR3: TGTGCCATCAGTGACGTGGGACAGCCCAACTCTCCGAGGAGTGGCTACACCTTC. The encoded protein is CAISDVGQPNSPRSGYTF.

This chain joins TRBV11-1 and TRBJ2-1, with D unclear. Trimming pared 1 base from V and 8 bases from J, leaving 6 bases between. The germline gives CDR1 SGHAT, CDR2 FQDESV (reference sequence). The CDR3 extends over 12 amino acids. In DNA form, the CDR3 reads TGTGCCAGCAGCTTAGGGCTAGATGAGCAGTTCTTC. Translated, it gives CASSLGLDEQFF.

Only one count was recorded for this clone. V gene TRBV25-1 combines with J gene TRBJ2-1; 7 positions match TRBD2. Germline values: CDR1 MGHDK, CDR2 SYGVNS. With V trimmed by 5 bases and J by 4 bases, 5 bases remained unmatched. The CDR3 consists of 14 residues. The CDR3, as DNA: TGTGCCAGCAGTAGTCTAGCGGATTACAATGAGCAGTTCTTC. The encoded protein is CASSSLADYNEQFF.

The chain joins TRBV28 to TRBJ1-1; 7 bases are shared with TRBD1. CDR3 length: 16 residues. V dropped 5 bases and J dropped 3; count of bases not matched to a gene: 12. CDR1 and CDR2 (germline): MDHEN, SYDVKM. In DNA, the CDR3 is TGTGCCAGCAGTCTCCCCGGACAGGTTGGGGACACTGAAGCTTTCTTT. The encoded protein is CASSLPGQVGDTEAFF.

The chain is built from TRBV23-1 and TRBJ2-5; no reliable D call. TRBV23-1 carries the ORF label, with uncertain function. This CDR3 spans 15 amino acids. V dropped 0 bases and J dropped 2 bases, with 10 bases sitting between them. CDR3 DNA sequence: TGCGCCAGCAGTCAATCGAGAGACACTCAAGAGACCCAGTACTTC. The encoded protein is CASSQSRDTQETQYF.

This clone has only one observation. The chain couples TRBV7-6 to TRBJ1-1, with D perhaps TRBD1 (5 bases). The CDR3 runs to 16 residues. Germline CDR1 reads SGHVS; CDR2 reads FNYEAQ. Trimming cost V 1 base and J 2 bases, with 14 bases left between them. The DNA for the CDR3 is TGTGCCAGCAGCTTAGAGGCCGGGGGGTCAAACACTGAAGCTTTCTTT. It yields the protein CASSLEAGGSNTEAFF.

V is TRBV4-1 and J is TRBJ2-7; maybe TRBD2 (5 bases). CDR1 and CDR2 from the germline V gene are MGHRA and YSYEKL. V gave up 1 base and J gave up 6 bases, with 10 bases separating them. The CDR3 consists of 13 residues. CDR3 residues: CASSQADLSEQYF. The CDR3 DNA reads as TGCGCCAGCAGCCAAGCGGACTTGAGCGAGCAGTACTTC.

A word on this clone: The junction and the germline gene differ at one end; a read error may be behind it. The chain links TRBV10-3 to TRBJ2-1, with D perhaps TRBD1 (7 bases). This CDR3 comprises 16 residues. Germline V gene sequence: CDR1 ENHRY, CDR2 SYGVKD. The CDR3 sequence: CAISETSGGGYSEQFF. CDR3 DNA: TGTGCCATCAGTGAGACGAGCGGAGGGGGCTACAGTGAGCAGTTCTTC.

This clone occurred a few times. The identical CDR3 is also encoded by other nucleotide sequences in the sample. V and J are TRBV7-3 and TRBJ2-5; D is possibly TRBD1 (6 bases). Germline loops: CDR1 SGHTA, CDR2 FQGTGA. With 0 bases removed from V and 2 bases from J, the gap between germline ends came to 7 bases. The CDR3 sequence is 14 residues long. The CDR3 protein is CASSLTGGQETQYF. CDR3 coding DNA: TGTGCCAGCAGCTTAACAGGGGGTCAAGAGACCCAGTACTTC.

CDR3: CASSRQSTDTQYF. As DNA, the CDR3 is TGTGCCAGCAGCCGACAGTCCACAGATACGCAGTATTTT. The gene calls are TRBV5-6 and TRBJ2-3; maybe TRBD1 (5 bases). Germline V CDR1 and CDR2: SGHDT, YYEEEE. Trimming removed 4 bases from V and 2 bases from J, with 8 bases in between. The CDR3 loop spans 13 amino acids.

The V call is TRBV25-1, the J call TRBJ2-5; TRBD1 or TRBD2 may be the D gene (5 bases each). This CDR3 has 17 residues. Germline V gives CDR1 MGHDK, CDR2 SYGVNS. Trimming removed 0 bases at V and 5 bases at J, with 19 bases between. The CDR3 DNA reads TGTGCCAGCAGTGAATATGGGGCCCTTCCCCGAGGGGAGACCCAGTACTTC. Its protein product is CASSEYGALPRGETQYF.

The chain joins TRBV4-3 to TRBJ2-1, with 8 bases identical to TRBD2. Germline CDR1 and CDR2: LGHNA and YSLEER. Germline trimming cut 2 bases from V and 4 bases from J; bases unmatched to any gene: 7. CDR3 length equals 16 residues. The chain's CDR3 is CASSQPTAGAYNEQFF. For the CDR3, the DNA is TGCGCCAGCAGCCAACCAACAGCGGGGGCTTACAATGAGCAGTTCTTC.

The V and J genes are TRBV5-1 and TRBJ2-2; D may be TRBD2 (6 bases). Germline-derived CDR1 and CDR2 are SGHRS and YFSETQ. V was trimmed by 4 bases and J by 2 bases, leaving 12 bases between them. The CDR3 runs to 15 residues. The CDR3: CASSQDYRNTGELFF. The CDR3 DNA is TGCGCCAGCAGCCAGGACTACAGAAACACCGGGGAGCTGTTTTTT.

This clone showed up just once. The chain combines TRBV7-8 with TRBJ2-2; 9 bases map to TRBD2. After removal of 2 bases from V and 4 bases from J, the junction contained 5 bases not matched to a gene. Germline V lookup: CDR1 SGHVS, CDR2 FQNEAQ. CDR3 length equals 16 residues. CDR3 loop: CASSLIAGALTGELFF. CDR3 DNA sequence: TGTGCCAGCAGCTTAATAGCGGGGGCCCTCACCGGGGAGCTGTTTTTT. Drawing the rest from reference TRBV7-8 and TRBJ2-2, the complete variable domain is GAGVSQSPRYKVAKRGQDVALRCDPISGHVSLFWYQQALGQGPEFLTYFQNEAQLDKSGLPSDRFFAERPEGSVSTLKIQRTQQEDSAVYLCASSLIAGALTGELFFGEGSRLTVL.

The rearrangement joins TRBV7-8 to TRBJ2-7, with TRBD2 matching over 10 bases. V lost 1 base to trimming and J lost 1 base; unmatched junction nucleotides: 7. Germline V lookup: CDR1 SGHVS, CDR2 FQNEAQ. This CDR3 is 17 amino acids long. The CDR3, as DNA: TGTGCCAGCAGCTTAGGTCTAGCGGGGGCCAAATCCTACGAGCAGTACTTC. Translation: CASSLGLAGAKSYEQYF.

This chain links TRBV28 with TRBJ1-4; D ambiguous. Between the trimmed V and J ends, which lost 3 bases and 7 bases, there was a span of 9 bases. The V gene's germline CDR1 is MDHEN and CDR2 SYDVKM. CDR3 length: 13 amino acids. The CDR3 here is CASSFEEGEKLFF. Written as DNA, the CDR3 is TGTGCCAGCAGTTTTGAAGAGGGTGAAAAACTGTTTTTT. Based on the CDR3 plus reference TRBV28 and TRBJ1-4, the full variable domain is DVKVTQSSRYLVKRTGEKVFLECVQDMDHENMFWYRQDPGLGLRLIYFSYDVKMKEKGDIPEGYSVSREKKERFSLILESASTNQTSMYLCASSFEEGEKLFFGSGTQLSVL.